A selection of T cell receptor beta chains follows, all from one sample in a study of STAT5B mutations in CD4+ large granular lymphocyte leukemia. Here immunoSEQ multiplex PCR was the method, and the copy in TCRdb shows in-frame clones only, minus some. The profile shows some 34,000 clones, about 70% of them singletons. Sequencing input: CD4+ T cells from blood buffy coats. Receptors originate from a human donor in good health. CDR3s include the opening cysteine and the closing phenylalanine or tryptophan. Each record gives: CDR3 protein, CDR3 DNA, V gene, D gene, J gene, clone size, CDR3 length. The D gene is left open where the match is weak. Rows may omit the clone size; those that give it use once, few, many or a size class.

CATSPSGTEFGYTF | TGTGCCACCAGCCCATCCGGGACAGAGTTCGGCTACACCTTC | TRBV15 | TRBD1 | TRBJ1-2 | - | 14
CASSSSLDQPQHF | TGTGCCAGCAGCTCATCCCTTGATCAGCCCCAGCATTTT | TRBV6-5 | - | TRBJ1-5 | - | 13
CASSMWGEAFF | TGTGCCAGTAGTATGTGGGGAGAAGCTTTCTTT | TRBV19 | - | TRBJ1-1 | few | 11
CASSPLALTDTQYF | TGTGCCAGCAGTCCCTTAGCCCTCACAGATACGCAGTATTTT | TRBV6-1 | - | TRBJ2-3 | - | 14
CASSQAHILSGNTIYF | TGCGCCAGCAGCCAAGCCCACATACTCTCTGGAAACACCATATATTTT | TRBV4-1 | - | TRBJ1-3 | - | 16
CSALRGGNTEAFF | TGCAGCGCCCTCCGGGGAGGGAACACTGAAGCTTTCTTT | TRBV29-1 | - | TRBJ1-1 | - | 13
CSVEPRQGGNPNEQFF | TGCAGCGTTGAACCACGACAGGGGGGGAACCCCAATGAGCAGTTCTTC | TRBV29-1 | TRBD1 | TRBJ2-1 | - | 16
CASSPWAGLGANVLTF | TGTGCCAGCTCACCGTGGGCGGGGCTTGGGGCCAACGTCCTGACTTTC | TRBV18 | - | TRBJ2-6 | - | 16
CAWSPGRNNYGYTF | TGTGCCTGGAGTCCGGGCAGGAATAACTATGGCTACACCTTC | TRBV30 | - | TRBJ1-2 | - | 14
CASSWTGTRGANTEAFF | TGCGCCAGCAGCTGGACCGGGACCAGGGGGGCGAACACTGAAGCTTTCTTT | TRBV5-1 | TRBD1 | TRBJ1-1 | - | 17
CASSRAPGLQETQYF | TGTGCCAGCAGCCGAGCGCCCGGCCTCCAAGAGACCCAGTACTTC | TRBV6-6 | - | TRBJ2-5 | - | 15
CASSIRGGQAYEQYF | TGTGCCAGTAGTATCCGGGGGGGACAGGCCTACGAGCAGTACTTC | TRBV19 | - | TRBJ2-7 | few | 15
CASVEGYNEQFF | TGTGCCAGCGTTGAGGGTTACAATGAGCAGTTCTTC | TRBV25-1 | - | TRBJ2-1 | - | 12
CARRAGPMAKNIQYF | TGTGCCCGGCGGGCCGGGCCAATGGCCAAAAACATTCAGTACTTC | TRBV9 | - | TRBJ2-4 | - | 15
CASSYGQGAGNTIYF | TGTGCCAGCAGTTACGGGCAGGGGGCTGGAAACACCATATATTTT | TRBV6-5 | TRBD1 | TRBJ1-3 | - | 15
CASSLQRGGRDEQFF | TGTGCCAGCAGCTTACAAAGGGGCGGGAGGGATGAGCAGTTCTTC | TRBV11-3 | TRBD2 | TRBJ2-1 | - | 15
CAWSLGYNTEAFF | TGTGCCTGGAGTCTGGGGTATAATACTGAAGCTTTCTTT | TRBV30 | - | TRBJ1-1 | - | 13
CASSLSPGTSGTVQFF | TGTGCCAGCAGCTTATCCCCCGGGACTAGCGGGACGGTGCAGTTCTTC | TRBV11-2 | TRBD2 | TRBJ2-1 | - | 16
CASSPSTKGTGDLSPLHF | TGTGCCAGCAGCCCGAGCACAAAGGGGACAGGGGACCTTTCACCCCTCCACTTT | TRBV11-2 | TRBD1 | TRBJ1-6 | - | 18
CASSWSPAANEKLFF | TGTGCCAGCAGTTGGTCTCCGGCCGCGAATGAAAAACTGTTTTTT | TRBV27 | - | TRBJ1-4 | few | 15
CAAGQGVSAQPQHF | TGTGCCGCCGGACAGGGGGTATCCGCCCAGCCCCAGCATTTT | TRBV10-3 | TRBD1 | TRBJ1-5 | few | 14